This T cell receptor beta chain was identified during a study of cytomegalovirus exposure and HLA in healthy donors. The PCR made use of 60 Vbeta and 13 Jbeta primers. Study processing details: A later analysis tallied 65 million to 85 million unique TCR beta chains, about 12 million of them shared. TCRdb keeps only in-frame clones here, not all; method: immunoSEQ multiplex PCR. V, J and clone size are those of that table, while D and trimming were read from the DNA. The sample has roughly 100,000 clones. Turning to this clone: Antigen specificity is unknown. Here the CDR3 omits its conserved ending phenylalanine or tryptophan, so a read error is the likely source.

Study-wide findings and caveats: The study assumed roughly uniform donor sequencing depth for presence/absence analyses. In a later analysis, a missense DCLRE1C variant was linked to TCR beta V- and J-gene trimming.

Trimming removed 2 bases at V and 5 bases at J, with 12 bases between. The CDR3 totals 14 residues. CDR1 and CDR2 from the germline V gene are MGHDK and SYGVNS. This chain joins TRBV25-1 and TRBJ1-1; D is ambiguous. The sequence was obtained from a middle-aged man in good health and CMV-seronegative. The sample consisted of PBMCs. CDR3 DNA: TGTGCCAGCAGTGAAGGGTCCGGGTGGACTGAAGCTTTCCTT. Translating it yields CASSEGSGWTEAFL.